The clone carrying this T cell receptor beta chain came up many times. Its antigen remains unidentified. The investigators amplified TCR beta CDR3 regions from RNA transcripts. HTBI primers drove first-round RT-PCR of the TCR CDR3. TCRdb re-derived calls from the multiplex PCR reads in MiXCR, one entry per CDR3 protein. This sample has approximately 600,000 distinct CDR3 sequences, with roughly 14% found just once. Disease lasting under 3 months, a NOSPECS grade of at least 4, and a Clinical Activity Score of at least 3 were features of the ophthalmopathy patients. These data come from a study of T cells in Graves' hyperthyroidism and ophthalmopathy. Study findings and constraints: Most thyroid clonotypes with frequency above 0.001 were detected in blood. Ophthalmopathy was distinguished from stable hyperthyroidism by 13 V-J signatures.

V dropped 4 bases and J dropped 0 bases, with 16 bases sitting between them. Per the germline V gene, CDR1 is SGHRS and CDR2 is YFSETQ. The CDR3 sequence is 16 residues long. This rearrangement joins TRBV5-1 to TRBJ1-1, with a possible D match to TRBD1 (6 bases). This TCR was recovered from a woman aged 40-49 years with Graves' ophthalmopathy. Sequencing was performed on blood. For the CDR3, the DNA is TGCGCCAGCAGCAATACCATGACAGGCGTGAACACTGAAGCTTTCTTT. Its translation: CASSNTMTGVNTEAFF.